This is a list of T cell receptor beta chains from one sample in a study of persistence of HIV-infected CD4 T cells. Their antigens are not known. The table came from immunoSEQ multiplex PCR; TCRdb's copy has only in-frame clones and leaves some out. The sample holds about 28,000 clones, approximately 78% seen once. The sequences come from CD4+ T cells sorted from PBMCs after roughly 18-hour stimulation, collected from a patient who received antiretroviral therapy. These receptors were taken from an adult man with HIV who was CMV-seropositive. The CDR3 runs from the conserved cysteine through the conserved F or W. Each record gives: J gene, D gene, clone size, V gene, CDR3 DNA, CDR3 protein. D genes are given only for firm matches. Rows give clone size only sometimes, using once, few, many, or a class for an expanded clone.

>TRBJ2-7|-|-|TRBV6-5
TGTGCCAGCAGTTACGGGGGGGCATGGGTCTACGAGCAGTACTTC
CASSYGGAWVYEQYF
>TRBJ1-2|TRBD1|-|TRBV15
TGTGCCACCAGCAGACGCGGGACAGGAAACAACTATGGCTACACCTTC
CATSRRGTGNNYGYTF
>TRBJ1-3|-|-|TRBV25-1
TGTGCCAGCAGGGGAAGCTCTGGAAACACCATATATTTT
CASRGSSGNTIYF
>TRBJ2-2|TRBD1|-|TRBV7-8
TGTGCCAGCAGACAAAACAGGGGGAACACCGGGGAGCTGTTTTTT
CASRQNRGNTGELFF
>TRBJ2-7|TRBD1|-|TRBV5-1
TGCGCCAGCAGCTTGCGTTGGGGTCAAAGGGACAGCAACTACGAGCAGTACTTC
CASSLRWGQRDSNYEQYF
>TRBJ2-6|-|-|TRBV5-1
TGCGCCAGCAGCTTGGCTGGGGCCTCTGGGGCCAACGTCCTGACTTTC
CASSLAGASGANVLTF
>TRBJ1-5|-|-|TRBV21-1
TGTGCCAGCAGGTCCTCGCGCCTTGGGGTCTCGAAGGGGGCCCATCAGCCCCAGCATTTT
CASRSSRLGVSKGAHQPQHF
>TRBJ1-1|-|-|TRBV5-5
TGTGCCAGCAGCTTGCGTAACATGAACACTGAAGCTTTCTTT
CASSLRNMNTEAFF
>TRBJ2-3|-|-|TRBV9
TGTGCCAGCAGCCCCAACTGGGGGGTTGGCACAGATACGCAGTATTTT
CASSPNWGVGTDTQYF
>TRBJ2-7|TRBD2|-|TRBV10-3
TGTGCCATCAGGGAGCGGGGGGGCCTCTCCTACGAGCAGTACTTC
CAIRERGGLSYEQYF
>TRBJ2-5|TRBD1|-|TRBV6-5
TGTGCCAGCAGAGCGGGACAGGGTATCACCCAGTACTTC
CASRAGQGITQYF
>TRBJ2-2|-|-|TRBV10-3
TGTGCCGCATGGACTACAGGGGCCGGGGAGCTGTTTTTT
CAAWTTGAGELFF
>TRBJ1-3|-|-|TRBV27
TGTGCCAGCAGCCCAATGAGCTCTGGAAACACCATATATTTT
CASSPMSSGNTIYF
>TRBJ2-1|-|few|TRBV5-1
TGCGCCAGCAGCGGGGGGGCCCCGAGCTCCTACAATGAGCAGTTCTTC
CASSGGAPSSYNEQFF
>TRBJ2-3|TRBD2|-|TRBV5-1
TGCGCCAGCAGCTTGGCCTCGACTAGCGGGGGATCAGATACGCAGTATTTT
CASSLASTSGGSDTQYF
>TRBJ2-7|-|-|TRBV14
TGTGCCAGCGGCGACAGAGAATACGAGCAGTACTTC
CASGDREYEQYF
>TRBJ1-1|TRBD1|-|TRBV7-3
TGTGCCAGCAGCTCAAACAGGGGAGGGTTCACTGAAGCTTTCTTT
CASSSNRGGFTEAFF
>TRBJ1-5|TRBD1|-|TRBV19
TGTGCCAGTAGTCCTTCCAGACAGGGGCCCAATCAGCCCCAGCATTTT
CASSPSRQGPNQPQHF
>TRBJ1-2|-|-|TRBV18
TGTGCCAGCTCACCAACAGGAGACTATGGCTACACCTTC
CASSPTGDYGYTF
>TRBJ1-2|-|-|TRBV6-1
TGTGCCAGCAGTGAAAATATTGAGGGATACTCTGGCTACACCTTC
CASSENIEGYSGYTF
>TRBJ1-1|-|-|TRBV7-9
TGTGCCAGCAGCCCGAGCATGAACACTGAAGCTTTCTTT
CASSPSMNTEAFF
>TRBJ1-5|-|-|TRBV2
TGTGCCAGCGTTTCAGGGCGCAATCAGCCCCAGCATTTT
CASVSGRNQPQHF